Below, 28 T cell receptor beta chains from the same sample are listed, as sequenced in a study of beta chain features in type 1 diabetes. General study results and limits: All four CD4+ subsets from Type 1 diabetes patients carried moderately but significantly shorter TCRB CDR3s.

Reverse transcription of all isolated RNA meant that expressed TCRB transcripts were sequenced. Libraries were prepared by immunoSEQ multiplex PCR; TCRdb keeps only in-frame clonotypes and omits some of them. The sample yields a few hundred thousand clones, less than 30% seen once. Their specific antigens are unknown. The sequenced sample consisted of naive CD4+ T cells from blood. The receptors here all came from a woman under 40 with type 1 diabetes.

This clone was seen only a few times. The chain employs TRBV6-5 and TRBJ2-5, with TRBD1 identical over 10 bases. The V gene end was trimmed by 6 bases and the J gene end by 5 bases; junction bases not matched to a gene: 6. CDR3 length equals 14 residues. CDR1 and CDR2 (germline): MNHEY, SVGAGI. The CDR3 DNA sequence: TGTGCCAGCAGCCTCGACAGGGGGCGGGAGACCCAGTACTTC. This translates into CASSLDRGRETQYF.

This clone was recorded a few times. V and J are TRBV11-1 and TRBJ2-5; 11 bases match TRBD2. This CDR3 spans 17 amino acids. Per the germline V gene, CDR1 is SGHAT and CDR2 is FQDESV (reference sequence). Losses at the gene ends were 5 bases for V and 3 bases for J; bases not matched to a gene: 11. The CDR3 here is CASSRLAGPIGEETQYF. The CDR3 DNA sequence: TGTGCCAGCAGCCGACTAGCGGGACCTATTGGAGAAGAGACCCAGTACTTC. Full variable domain (remainder filled in from reference TRBV11-1 and TRBJ2-5): EAEVAQSPRYKITEKSQAVAFWCDPISGHATLYWYRQILGQGPELLVQFQDESVVDDSQLPKDRFSAERLKGVDSTLKIQPAELGDSAMYLCASSRLAGPIGEETQYFGPGTRLLVL.

This chain connects TRBV6-5 to TRBJ2-2, with D uncertain. This CDR3 comprises 13 residues. From germline, CDR1 is MNHEY and CDR2 SVGAGI. Between the trimmed V and J ends, which lost 4 bases and 6 bases, there was a span of 9 bases. CDR3 residues: CASSSLSAGELFF. In DNA form, the CDR3 reads TGTGCCAGCAGTTCCCTTAGTGCCGGGGAGCTGTTTTTT.

The J gene is TRBJ1-1, the V gene TRBV29-1; the match to TRBD1 covers 7 bases. CDR1 and CDR2 from the germline V gene are SQVTM and ANQGSEA. The CDR3 consists of 12 residues. V shed 5 bases, J shed 2 bases, and the junction held 2 bases outside the gene matches. The CDR3 nucleotides are TGCAGCGTTTGGGACAGCAACACTGAAGCTTTCTTT. Its translation: CSVWDSNTEAFF.

This clone turned up a few times. CDR3: CASSVGGSGSSEQYF. The CDR3 DNA sequence: TGTGCCAGCAGCGTAGGGGGGAGCGGGAGCTCCGAGCAGTACTTC. The rearrangement links TRBV9 to TRBJ2-7; TRBD2 aligns across 8 bases. The CDR3 is 15 residues long. Unmatched junction bases numbered 8, after V lost 0 bases and J lost 6 bases. Germline-derived CDR1 and CDR2 are SGDLS and YYNGEE. Drawing the rest from reference TRBV9 and TRBJ2-7, the complete variable domain is DSGVTQTPKHLITATGQRVTLRCSPRSGDLSVYWYQQSLDQGLQFLIQYYNGEERAKGNILERFSAQQFPDLHSELNLSSLELGDSALYFCASSVGGSGSSEQYFGPGTRLTVT.

The rearrangement links TRBV4-1 to TRBJ2-3; 15 positions agree with TRBD2. From germline, CDR1 is MGHRA and CDR2 YSYEKL. With V trimmed by 1 base and J by 1 base, 0 bases remained unmatched. CDR3 size: 17 residues. The CDR3 DNA follows: TGCGCCAGCAGCCAAGGGACTAGCGGGAGGGGCACAGATACGCAGTATTTT. Its translation: CASSQGTSGRGTDTQYF.

This clone showed up just a few times. A junction boundary mismatches the germline segment, possibly from a read error. The rearrangement uses TRBV6-5 and TRBJ1-1; 8 bases are a match to TRBD1. This CDR3 has 11 amino acids. The germline CDR1 and CDR2 sequences are MNHEY and SVGAGI. CDR3 DNA: TGTGCCAGCAGTGGGACAGGAAAAATAACCTTT. This gives the protein CASSGTGKITF.

This clone was detected a few times. V is TRBV30 and J is TRBJ2-3; 13 bases line up with TRBD2. The CDR3 length is 17 residues. Trimming at V came to 3 bases and at J to 0 bases, leaving 6 bases not matched to a gene. Germline values: CDR1 GTSNPN, CDR2 SVGIG (reference sequence). CDR3 protein: CAWRALGLAGSTDTQYF. The CDR3 coding sequence is TGTGCCTGGAGGGCGCTGGGACTAGCGGGAAGCACAGATACGCAGTATTTT.

The chain is built from TRBV19 and TRBJ2-3, with D uncertain. Germline V lookup: CDR1 LNHDA, CDR2 SQIVND (reference sequence). V was trimmed by 6 bases and J by 0 bases, leaving 7 bases between them. The CDR3 length is 13 residues. Here the CDR3 DNA reads TGTGCCAGTAGGAGGCCCAGCACAGATACGCAGTATTTT. It is translated as CASRRPSTDTQYF.

This clone was seen only a few times. This CDR3 is CSGTSGRVGTGELFF. In DNA form, the CDR3 reads TGCAGCGGGACTAGCGGGAGGGTGGGCACCGGGGAGCTGTTTTTT. The chain carries TRBV29-1 and TRBJ2-2; TRBD2 aligns across 15 bases. V shed 7 bases, J shed 4 bases, and the junction held 4 bases outside the gene matches. The germline V gene has CDR1 SQVTM and CDR2 ANQGSEA. The CDR3 has 15 residues.

The chain combines TRBV5-4 with TRBJ2-7, with 14 bases lining up with TRBD2. The V gene's germline CDR1 is SGHNT and CDR2 YYREEE (reference sequence). The trim removed 4 bases at V and 4 bases at J, leaving 7 bases unmatched. The CDR3 length is 16 residues. The CDR3 DNA follows: TGTGCCAGCAGCGGGGGGACTAGCGGGAGTGCTTACGAGCAGTACTTC. Protein: CASSGGTSGSAYEQYF.

The chain couples TRBV7-9 to TRBJ2-3, with D possibly TRBD2 on 5 matching bases. This CDR3 region has 16 residues. V was trimmed by 7 bases and J by 5 bases, leaving 22 bases between them. Germline assignment: CDR1 SEHNR and CDR2 FQNEAQ (reference sequence). The CDR3, as DNA: TGTGCCAGCATTCCTCGGTGGCAGACTACCGGAGATACGCAGTATTTT. It encodes CASIPRWQTTGDTQYF.

V usage is TRBV7-2 and J usage is TRBJ2-1, with 12 positions matching TRBD2. The germline CDR1 and CDR2 sequences are SGHTA and FQGNSA. The V segment lost 5 bases and the J segment 1 base; nucleotides outside the gene matches: 3. The length of the CDR3 is 16 residues. The CDR3 DNA is TGTGCCAGCAGCCCGACTAGCGGGAGATCCTACAATGAGCAGTTCTTC. Its translation is CASSPTSGRSYNEQFF.

CDR3 in amino acids: CAWSERGSTDTQYF. CDR3 nucleotide sequence: TGTGCCTGGAGTGAGCGGGGTAGCACAGATACGCAGTATTTT. The V and J genes are TRBV30 and TRBJ2-3; 7 bases map to TRBD2. Germline assignment: CDR1 GTSNPN and CDR2 SVGIG (reference sequence). This CDR3 contains 14 residues. Unmatched junction bases numbered 1, after V lost 1 base and J lost 0 bases.

The chain employs TRBV15 and TRBJ1-2, with D uncertain. Germline CDR1 is LNHNV and CDR2 is YYDKDF (reference sequence). V gave up 0 bases and J gave up 4 bases, with 6 bases separating them. This CDR3 is 13 amino acids long. CDR3 sequence (DNA): TGTGCCACCAGCAGAGATACCAGCTATGGCTACACCTTC. This sequence encodes CATSRDTSYGYTF. The variable domain in full, completed from reference TRBV15 and TRBJ1-2, reads DAMVIQNPRYQVTQFGKPVTLSCSQTLNHNVMYWYQQKSSQAPKLLFHYYDKDFNNEADTPDNFQSRRPNTSFCFLDIRSPGLGDTAMYLCATSRDTSYGYTFGSGTRLTVV.

This clone was seen only a few times. This sequence joins TRBV19 and TRBJ2-1; D is perhaps TRBD1 (6 bases). Per germline, CDR1 LNHDA and CDR2 SQIVND (reference sequence). V dropped 4 bases and J dropped 3 bases, with 13 bases sitting between them. This CDR3 has 15 residues. For the CDR3, the DNA is TGTGCCAGTAGTACCGACAGGTCTCGCTACAATGAGCAGTTCTTC. Its translation is CASSTDRSRYNEQFF. The entire variable domain, with the rest obtained from reference TRBV19 and TRBJ2-1, is as follows: DGGITQSPKYLFRKEGQNVTLSCEQNLNHDAMYWYRQDPGQGLRLIYYSQIVNDFQKGDIAEGYSVSREKKESFPLTVTSAQKNPTAFYLCASSTDRSRYNEQFFGPGTRLTVL.

The chain couples TRBV5-1 to TRBJ1-5; D might be TRBD1 (5 bases). This CDR3 is 14 amino acids long. V was trimmed by 0 bases and J by 6 bases, leaving 10 bases between them. Germline-derived CDR1 and CDR2 are SGHRS and YFSETQ. The DNA for the CDR3 is TGCGCCAGCAGCTTGGACGGGGGTTCTCAGCCCCAGCATTTT. Protein product: CASSLDGGSQPQHF. Filled out from reference TRBV5-1 and TRBJ1-5, the complete variable domain reads KAGVTQTPRYLIKTRGQQVTLSCSPISGHRSVSWYQQTPGQGLQFLFEYFSETQRNKGNFPGRFSGRQFSNSRSEMNVSTLELGDSALYLCASSLDGGSQPQHFGDGTRLSIL.

This clone showed up just a few times. The chain links TRBV30 to TRBJ2-1, with no clear D. The V end lost 3 bases, the J end lost 9 bases, and 9 bases lay between the germline ends. Germline V gene lookup returns CDR1 GTSNPN and CDR2 SVGIG (reference sequence). The CDR3 has 11 residues. This chain's CDR3 is CAWSASGEQFF. The CDR3 DNA sequence: TGTGCCTGGAGCGCGTCCGGTGAGCAGTTCTTC.

The rearrangement joins TRBV30 to TRBJ1-3; possible D gene TRBD1, 6 bases. With 6 bases removed from V and 3 bases from J, the gap between germline ends came to 9 bases. Germline CDR1 and CDR2: GTSNPN and SVGIG (reference sequence). The CDR3 runs 12 residues. CDR3 region: CACGQSGNTIYF. DNA of the CDR3: TGTGCCTGCGGACAGAGTGGAAACACCATATATTTT.

The genes are TRBV11-3 and TRBJ1-1, with unresolved D. CDR1 and CDR2 from the germline V gene are SGHNT and YENEEA. The CDR3 extends over 13 amino acids. V was clipped by 5 bases and J by 4 bases, with 11 bases between them. The chain's CDR3 is CASSVSRGTEAFF. CDR3 DNA sequence: TGTGCCAGCAGCGTTTCGCGGGGCACTGAAGCTTTCTTT.

This clone was observed a few times. The genes are TRBV30 and TRBJ2-7; no definite D call. V lost 0 bases to trimming and J lost 3 bases, with 9 bases between them. Germline V lookup: CDR1 GTSNPN, CDR2 SVGIG (reference sequence). This CDR3 is built from 13 residues. The CDR3 DNA is TGTGCCTGGAGTGTTCGAGGATTCTACGAGCAGTACTTC. It is translated as CAWSVRGFYEQYF.

The J gene is TRBJ2-2, the V gene TRBV27; D unresolved. Looked up from germline, CDR1 is MNHEY and CDR2 is SMNVEV (reference sequence). This CDR3 comprises 12 residues. Trimming took off 3 bases at V and 4 bases at J, with 3 bases between the two ends. The CDR3: CASSLSTGELFF. The CDR3 DNA reads TGTGCCAGCAGTTTGAGCACCGGGGAGCTGTTTTTT.

This clone was detected a few times. This chain joins TRBV5-4 and TRBJ2-7; 16 nucleotides align to TRBD2. The J segment lost 4 bases and the V segment lost 4 bases, leaving 5 bases of the junction unmatched. The length of the CDR3 is 16 residues. Germline-derived CDR1 and CDR2 are SGHNT and YYREEE (reference sequence). CDR3 in DNA: TGTGCCAGCAGCACAGGGACTAGCGGGAGGGTGTACGAGCAGTACTTC. Its translation: CASSTGTSGRVYEQYF.

This clone has only a few counts. The J gene is TRBJ2-1, the V gene TRBV30; D might be TRBD2 (5 bases). Germline lookup yields CDR1 GTSNPN and CDR2 SVGIG (reference sequence). The CDR3 loop spans 14 amino acids. V shed 2 bases and J shed 1 base, with 9 bases lying between them. Written as DNA, the CDR3 is TGTGCCTGGAGTAAGGGCGGGTCCTACAATGAGCAGTTCTTC. Its protein is CAWSKGGSYNEQFF.

This clone was seen a handful of times. The chain links TRBV11-2 to TRBJ2-4, with 7 bases fitting TRBD1. Germline V gene lookup returns CDR1 SGHAT and CDR2 FQNNGV. The ends lost 4 bases at V and 8 bases at J; junction bases unmatched: 8. The CDR3 is 14 residues long. The CDR3 region is CASSSVTGKDIQYF. In nucleotides, the CDR3 is TGTGCCAGCAGCTCAGTGACAGGGAAGGACATTCAGTACTTC.

The chain is built from TRBV29-1 and TRBJ1-2, with TRBD1 matching over 8 bases. After removal of 6 bases from V and 5 bases from J, the junction contained 8 bases not matched to a gene. The germline CDR1 and CDR2 sequences are SQVTM and ANQGSEA. This CDR3 has 13 amino acids. The CDR3 spells CSVGQGGPYGYTF. The DNA for the CDR3 is TGCAGCGTCGGACAGGGTGGACCGTATGGCTACACCTTC.

The chain combines TRBV13 with TRBJ2-3, with D possibly being TRBD1 (6 bases). Germline V lookup: CDR1 PRHDT, CDR2 FYEKMQ (reference sequence). This CDR3 comprises 13 residues. Deletions cut 5 bases from V and 9 bases from J, with 15 bases between. The CDR3 DNA reads as TGTGCCAGCAGCCCGGTCCAGGGGACGACGCAGTATTTT. This gives the protein CASSPVQGTTQYF.

The chain carries TRBV7-6 and TRBJ2-1, with D possibly matching TRBD2 (5 bases). The V and J ends lost 1 base and 3 bases respectively, with 10 bases between them. Germline loops: CDR1 SGHVS, CDR2 FNYEAQ. This CDR3 is built from 15 residues. The CDR3 is CASSLVFGLYNEQFF. Here the CDR3 DNA reads TGTGCCAGCAGCTTAGTATTCGGACTCTACAATGAGCAGTTCTTC.